The clone carrying this TCR beta chain was counted a few times. No antigen is known for it. This sample was included in a study of T cells after yellow fever vaccination. About the study: When fractions had low cell numbers, they were prepared with SMART-Seq v4 Ultra Low Input.

The V end lost 7 bases, the J end lost 4 bases, and 17 bases lay between the germline ends. This CDR3 spans 14 amino acids. Germline V gene sequence: CDR1 ENHRY, CDR2 SYGVKD. Study-level points and caveats: Clonotypes found in both CD4 and CD8 compartments made up a small share. Most clones from primary vaccination resurfaced after the booster (around 95% CD4, around 90% CD8).

The TCR cDNA carried a universal primer site and UMIs from 5'RACE template switching. TCRdb processed the 5' RACE reads anew with MiXCR; each CDR3 protein has one entry. The sample has some 560,000 distinct CDR3 sequences; roughly 19% are singletons. Sequences were derived from PBMCs, sampled 15 days after the yellow fever booster vaccination. The gene calls are TRBV10-3 and TRBJ2-7; D possibly corresponds to TRBD2 (6 bases). This TCR was recovered from a man aged 25-45 years who received the YFV17D yellow fever vaccine. The CDR3 region is CAITPSGGIYEQYF. The CDR3 DNA reads as TGTGCCATCACCCCCAGTGGAGGGATTTACGAGCAGTACTTC.